This is a list of T cell receptor beta chains from one sample in a study of blood T cells in healthy people across ages. TCRdb ran MiXCR on the 5' RACE reads and lists one entry per CDR3 protein. The top ten clones hold roughly 15% of a sample with about 650,000 distinct CDR3 sequences, 32% of them seen once. Sequencing was carried out using blood. These receptor sequences come from a woman older than 75 in good health. Both conserved end residues are part of each CDR3. D genes are given only for firm matches. Clone size appears in some rows only: once, few, many, or a class for an expanded clone.

V	size	J	D	CDR3	DNA
TRBV20-1	-	TRBJ2-7	TRBD2	CSADGGAYEQYF	TGCAGTGCTGACGGGGGGGCCTACGAGCAGTACTTC
TRBV20-1	-	TRBJ2-7	-	CSAISYEQYF	TGCAGTGCTATTTCCTACGAGCAGTACTTC
TRBV7-2	-	TRBJ1-1	TRBD1	CASSTTGDTEAFF	TGTGCCAGCAGCACGACAGGGGACACTGAAGCTTTCTTT
TRBV29-1	-	TRBJ1-2	TRBD1	CSVDSGGPYGYTF	TGCAGCGTTGATTCAGGGGGGCCTTATGGCTACACCTTC
TRBV9	-	TRBJ1-1	-	CASSRDAVRGEAFF	TGTGCCAGCAGCCGGGACGCGGTCCGGGGTGAAGCTTTCTTT
TRBV20-1	-	TRBJ2-1	TRBD2	CSARARTSVDEQFF	TGTAGTGCTAGAGCCAGGACTAGCGTCGACGAGCAGTTCTTC
TRBV4-2	-	TRBJ2-2	-	CASSQGTIYTGELFF	TGTGCCAGCAGCCAAGGGACTATATACACCGGGGAGCTGTTTTTT
TRBV6-2/TRBV6-3	-	TRBJ1-5	-	CASSPMLGGYQPQHF	TGTGCCAGCAGCCCGATGTTAGGGGGATATCAGCCCCAGCATTTT
TRBV5-1	many	TRBJ2-2	-	CASSLQGRNTGELFF	TGCGCCAGCAGCTTACAGGGAAGGAACACCGGGGAGCTGTTTTTT
TRBV5-1	many	TRBJ1-6	-	CASSLGGWGSPLHF	TGCGCCAGCAGCTTGGGGGGTTGGGGATCACCCCTCCACTTT
TRBV18	-	TRBJ1-1	TRBD1	CASSRQWGQANTEAFF	TGTGCCAGCTCACGCCAGTGGGGACAGGCGAACACTGAAGCTTTCTTT
TRBV6-5	few	TRBJ2-5	-	CASSYSIGGGETQYF	TGTGCCAGCAGTTACTCGATCGGGGGCGGGGAGACCCAGTACTTC
TRBV5-1	once	TRBJ1-2	-	CASSWGTRPAGYTF	TGCGCCAGCAGCTGGGGTACACGACCGGCTGGCTACACCTTC
TRBV20-1	-	TRBJ1-1	-	CRARRDAYEAFF	TGCAGGGCTCGCCGGGACGCCTATGAAGCTTTCTTT
TRBV5-6	many	TRBJ2-2	-	CASSPVEYRGSTGELFF	TGTGCCAGCAGCCCCGTTGAGTATAGGGGCAGCACCGGGGAGCTGTTTTTT
TRBV19	-	TRBJ2-5	-	CASSNPGTETQYF	TGTGCCAGTAGTAACCCCGGGACGGAGACCCAGTACTTC
TRBV7-2	-	TRBJ1-1	-	CASSLVASAARRGTEAFF	TGTGCCAGCAGCTTAGTGGCGTCCGCGGCCCGAAGGGGGACTGAAGCTTTCTTT
TRBV7-2	many	TRBJ2-3	-	CASSSHPLDTQYF	TGTGCCAGCAGCTCCCACCCCCTAGATACGCAGTATTTT
TRBV7-2	many	TRBJ2-3	-	CASSLMGRSTDTQYF	TGTGCCAGCAGCTTGATGGGGCGGAGCACAGATACGCAGTATTTT
TRBV10-3	many	TRBJ2-1	TRBD2	CAISPRTSGGANEQFF	TGTGCCATCAGTCCTAGGACTAGCGGGGGGGCGAATGAGCAGTTCTTC
TRBV27	few	TRBJ1-1	-	CASRITSWGNTEAFF	TGTGCCAGCAGGATCACGAGTTGGGGTAACACTGAAGCTTTCTTT
TRBV11-2	many	TRBJ2-3	-	CASSLEATQYF	TGTGCCAGCAGTTTAGAGGCTACGCAGTATTTT
TRBV29-1	many	TRBJ2-3	TRBD1	CSVSQGTTDTQYF	TGCAGCGTTTCACAGGGGACCACAGATACGCAGTATTTT
TRBV29-1	-	TRBJ2-7	-	CSVSRGGGFYEQYF	TGCAGCGTTTCCCGCGGAGGGGGTTTCTACGAGCAGTACTTC
TRBV24-1	-	TRBJ2-3	-	CATSDSGTRAPGTQYF	TGTGCCACCAGTGATAGTGGGACGCGGGCTCCCGGTACGCAGTATTTT
TRBV10-3	many	TRBJ2-5	-	CAIRGAAAGETQYF	TGTGCCATCAGGGGGGCGGCGGCGGGGGAGACCCAGTACTTC
TRBV6-2/TRBV6-3	-	TRBJ1-5	TRBD1	CASSLRETGAPNQPQHF	TGTGCCAGCAGTTTAAGGGAGACAGGGGCCCCGAATCAGCCCCAGCATTTT
TRBV20-1	-	TRBJ1-6	-	CSAMGGSQNSPHHF	TGCAGTGCAATGGGAGGGTCTCAGAATTCACCCCACCACTTT
TRBV27	many	TRBJ1-6	-	CASSFDAGRGNSPLHF	TGTGCCAGCAGCTTCGACGCGGGGAGGGGTAATTCACCCCTCCACTTT
TRBV3-1	few	TRBJ1-5	-	CASSQSGQPQHF	TGTGCCAGCAGCCAATCGGGCCAGCCCCAGCATTTT
TRBV7-2	-	TRBJ1-4	-	CASSLTPYNEKRFF	TGTGCCAGCAGCTTGACGCCATATAATGAAAAACGGTTTTTT
TRBV7-3	many	TRBJ2-7	-	CASSLTRGFPYEQYF	TGTGCCAGCAGCTTAACAAGGGGGTTTCCCTACGAGCAGTACTTC
TRBV30	-	TRBJ1-5	-	CAWSRPGGSNQPQHF	TGTGCCTGGAGCCGACCCGGAGGGAGCAATCAGCCCCAGCATTTT
TRBV7-9	-	TRBJ2-7	-	CASSPVVSTSRNEQYF	TGTGCCAGCAGTCCGGTAGTGTCTACCTCCCGGAATGAGCAGTACTTC
TRBV28	many	TRBJ2-5	TRBD1	CASQGSVETQYF	TGTGCCTCACAGGGGTCGGTCGAGACCCAGTACTTC
TRBV9	-	TRBJ2-7	-	CASSGSSSSCEQYF	TGTGCCAGCAGCGGCTCATCTAGCTCCTGCGAGCAGTACTTC
TRBV6-6	many	TRBJ2-7	TRBD1	CASSRTGDGFAYEQYF	TGTGCCAGCAGCCGGACAGGGGATGGCTTTGCCTACGAGCAGTACTTC
TRBV7-4	-	TRBJ2-7	TRBD1	CASKPGGSYEQYF	TGTGCCAGTAAACCAGGGGGCTCCTACGAGCAGTACTTC
TRBV20-1	-	TRBJ2-5	-	CSASRRESQETQYF	TGCAGTGCTAGCCGACGGGAATCCCAAGAGACCCAGTACTTC
TRBV30	few	TRBJ2-7	-	CAWSVGPSYEQYF	TGTGCCTGGAGTGTTGGCCCCAGCTACGAGCAGTACTTC
TRBV10-1	-	TRBJ2-1	TRBD2	CASSEASGGSLYNEQFF	TGCGCCAGCAGTGAGGCTAGCGGGGGATCACTCTACAATGAGCAGTTCTTC
TRBV5-1	-	TRBJ1-4	-	CASSSKEGSWRDATNEKLFF	TGCGCCAGCAGCTCGAAAGAAGGTTCGTGGAGGGATGCAACTAATGAAAAACTGTTTTTT
TRBV20-1	many	TRBJ1-2	-	CSARENRGYTF	TGCAGTGCTAGAGAAAACAGGGGCTACACCTTC
TRBV10-3	many	TRBJ1-1	TRBD1	CAISNTGVNTEAFF	TGTGCCATCAGTAATACAGGGGTAAACACTGAAGCTTTCTTT
TRBV20-1	many	TRBJ2-7	TRBD1	CSARDLGDSPYEQYF	TGCAGTGCTAGAGATCTGGGGGACAGCCCCTACGAGCAGTACTTC
TRBV6-5	many	TRBJ1-2	-	CASSYSVGQTHDYGYTF	TGTGCCAGCAGTTACTCGGTTGGGCAGACGCATGACTATGGCTACACCTTC
TRBV20-1	-	TRBJ2-5	-	CSARDTVQETQYF	TGCAGTGCTAGAGATACAGTCCAAGAGACCCAGTACTTC
TRBV5-5	-	TRBJ2-1	TRBD2	CASSLVVAGANEQFF	TGTGCCAGCAGCTTGGTAGTAGCGGGAGCTAATGAGCAGTTCTTC
TRBV5-4	-	TRBJ2-3	TRBD2	CASSSGGLMNTQYF	TGTGCCAGCAGTAGCGGGGGGCTCATGAATACGCAGTATTTT
TRBV2	many	TRBJ1-5	-	CASRGLLNQPQHF	TGTGCCAGCAGGGGACTCTTGAATCAGCCCCAGCATTTT
TRBV29-1	few	TRBJ2-1	-	CSVDLRDGSSYNEQFF	TGCAGCGTTGACCTTAGGGATGGAAGCTCCTACAATGAGCAGTTCTTC
TRBV12-3/TRBV12-4	-	TRBJ2-7	TRBD1	CASSLGWDRGVRAYEQYF	TGTGCCAGCAGTTTAGGGTGGGACAGGGGGGTCAGGGCCTACGAGCAGTACTTC